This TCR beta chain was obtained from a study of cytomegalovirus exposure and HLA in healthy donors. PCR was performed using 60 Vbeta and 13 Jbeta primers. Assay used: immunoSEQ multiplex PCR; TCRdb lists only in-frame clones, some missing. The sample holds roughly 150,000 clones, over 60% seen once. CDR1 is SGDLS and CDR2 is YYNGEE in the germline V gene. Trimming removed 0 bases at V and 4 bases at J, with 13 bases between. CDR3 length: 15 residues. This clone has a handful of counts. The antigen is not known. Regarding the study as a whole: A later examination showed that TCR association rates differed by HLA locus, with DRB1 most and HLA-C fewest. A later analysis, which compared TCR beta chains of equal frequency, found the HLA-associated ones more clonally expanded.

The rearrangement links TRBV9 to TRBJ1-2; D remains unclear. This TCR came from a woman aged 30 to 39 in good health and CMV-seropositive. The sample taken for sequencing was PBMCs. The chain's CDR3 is CASSVAGRATYGYTF. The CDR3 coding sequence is TGTGCCAGCAGCGTAGCTGGGCGAGCTACCTATGGCTACACCTTC.